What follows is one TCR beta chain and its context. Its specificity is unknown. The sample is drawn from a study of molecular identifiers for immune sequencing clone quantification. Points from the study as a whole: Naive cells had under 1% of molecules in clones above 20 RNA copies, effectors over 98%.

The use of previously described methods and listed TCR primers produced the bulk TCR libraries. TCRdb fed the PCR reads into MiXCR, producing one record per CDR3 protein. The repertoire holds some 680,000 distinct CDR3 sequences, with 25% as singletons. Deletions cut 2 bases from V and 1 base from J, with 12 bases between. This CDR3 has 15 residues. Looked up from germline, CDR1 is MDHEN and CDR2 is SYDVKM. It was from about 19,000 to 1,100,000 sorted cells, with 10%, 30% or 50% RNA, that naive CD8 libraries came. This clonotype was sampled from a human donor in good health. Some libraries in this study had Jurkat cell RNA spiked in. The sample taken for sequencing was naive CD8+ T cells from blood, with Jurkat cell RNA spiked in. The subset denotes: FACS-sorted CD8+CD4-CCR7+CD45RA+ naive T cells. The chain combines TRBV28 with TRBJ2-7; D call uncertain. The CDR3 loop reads CASSLGRTTSYEQYF. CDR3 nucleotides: TGTGCCAGCAGTTTAGGGCGGACCACATCCTACGAGCAGTACTTC. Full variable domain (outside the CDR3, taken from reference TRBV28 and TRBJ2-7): DVKVTQSSRYLVKRTGEKVFLECVQDMDHENMFWYRQDPGLGLRLIYFSYDVKMKEKGDIPEGYSVSREKKERFSLILESASTNQTSMYLCASSLGRTTSYEQYFGPGTRLTVT.